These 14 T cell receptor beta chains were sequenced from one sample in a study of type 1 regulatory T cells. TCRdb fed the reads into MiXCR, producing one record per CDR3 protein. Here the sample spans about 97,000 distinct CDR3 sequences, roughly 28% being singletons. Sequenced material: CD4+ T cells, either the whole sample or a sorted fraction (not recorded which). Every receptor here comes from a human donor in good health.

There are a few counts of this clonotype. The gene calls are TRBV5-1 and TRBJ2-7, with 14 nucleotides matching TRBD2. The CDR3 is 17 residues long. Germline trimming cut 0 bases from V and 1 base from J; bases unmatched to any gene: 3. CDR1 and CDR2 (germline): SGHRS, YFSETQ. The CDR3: CASSLGTSGRTSYEQYF. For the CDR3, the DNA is TGCGCCAGCAGCTTGGGGACTAGCGGGAGGACTTCCTACGAGCAGTACTTC.

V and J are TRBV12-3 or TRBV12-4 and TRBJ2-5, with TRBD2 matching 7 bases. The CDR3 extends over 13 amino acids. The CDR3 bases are TGTGCGTGCGGGGGAGAGATTCAAGAGACCCAGTACTTC. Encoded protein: CACGGEIQETQYF.

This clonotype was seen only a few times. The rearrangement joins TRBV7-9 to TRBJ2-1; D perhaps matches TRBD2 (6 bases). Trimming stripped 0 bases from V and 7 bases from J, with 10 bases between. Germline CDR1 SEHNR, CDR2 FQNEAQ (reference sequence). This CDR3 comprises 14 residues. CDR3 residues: CASSLAWEENEQFF. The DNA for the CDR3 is TGTGCCAGCAGCTTAGCTTGGGAGGAAAATGAGCAGTTCTTC.

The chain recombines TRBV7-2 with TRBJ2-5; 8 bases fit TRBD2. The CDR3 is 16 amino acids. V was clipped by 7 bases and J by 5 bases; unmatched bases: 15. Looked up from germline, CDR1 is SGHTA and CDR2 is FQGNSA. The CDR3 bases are TGTGCCAGCACCTCAGTCGTTGCGGGAGGTGGGGAGACCCAGTACTTC. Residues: CASTSVVAGGGETQYF.

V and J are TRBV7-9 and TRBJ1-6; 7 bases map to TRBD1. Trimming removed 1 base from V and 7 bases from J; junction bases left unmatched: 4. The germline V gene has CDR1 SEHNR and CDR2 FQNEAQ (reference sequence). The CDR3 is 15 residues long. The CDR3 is CASSLGDRENSPLHF. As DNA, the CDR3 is TGTGCCAGCAGCTTAGGCGACAGGGAGAATTCACCCCTCCACTTT.

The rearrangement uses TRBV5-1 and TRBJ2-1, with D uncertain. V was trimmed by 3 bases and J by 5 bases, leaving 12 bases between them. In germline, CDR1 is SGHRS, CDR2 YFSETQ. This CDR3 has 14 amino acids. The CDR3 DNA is TGCGCCAGCAGCTGGGGTCTTTTCAACAATGAGCAGTTCTTC. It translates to CASSWGLFNNEQFF.

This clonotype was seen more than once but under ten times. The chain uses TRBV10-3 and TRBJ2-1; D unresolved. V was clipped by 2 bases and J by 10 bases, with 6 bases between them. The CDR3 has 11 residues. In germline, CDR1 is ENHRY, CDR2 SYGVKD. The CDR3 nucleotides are TGTGCCATCAGTGAGGAGACCGAGCAGTTCTTC. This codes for CAISEETEQFF.

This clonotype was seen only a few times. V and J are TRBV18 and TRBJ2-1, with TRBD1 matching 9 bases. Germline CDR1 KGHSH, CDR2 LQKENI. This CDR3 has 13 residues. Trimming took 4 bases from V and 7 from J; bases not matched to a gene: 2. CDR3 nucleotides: TGTGCCAGCTCACGGGACAGGGTAAATGAGCAGTTCTTC. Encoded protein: CASSRDRVNEQFF.

The CDR3 nucleotides read TGTGCCAGCAGCGCCATTAGTCCAGGGCCAGGGGGCGAGCAGTACTTC. This codes for CASSAISPGPGGEQYF. The chain recombines TRBV7-2 with TRBJ2-7; TRBD1 matches at 7 bases. The germline CDR1 and CDR2 sequences are SGHTA and FQGNSA. The CDR3 has 16 amino acids. The trim removed 5 bases at V and 6 bases at J, leaving 16 bases unmatched.

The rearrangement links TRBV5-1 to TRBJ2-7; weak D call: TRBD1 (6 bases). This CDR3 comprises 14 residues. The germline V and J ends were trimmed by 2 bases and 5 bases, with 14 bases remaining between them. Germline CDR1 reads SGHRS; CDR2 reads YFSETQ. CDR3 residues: CASSFGQQTNEQYF. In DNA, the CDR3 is TGCGCCAGCAGCTTTGGACAGCAAACTAACGAGCAGTACTTC.

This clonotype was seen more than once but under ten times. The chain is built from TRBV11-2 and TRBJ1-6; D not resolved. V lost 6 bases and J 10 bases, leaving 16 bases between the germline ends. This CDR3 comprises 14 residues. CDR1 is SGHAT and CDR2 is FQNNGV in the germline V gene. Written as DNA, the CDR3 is TGTGCCAGCAGTGGTCTGCTGGCTTTCTCACCCCTCCACTTT. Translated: CASSGLLAFSPLHF.

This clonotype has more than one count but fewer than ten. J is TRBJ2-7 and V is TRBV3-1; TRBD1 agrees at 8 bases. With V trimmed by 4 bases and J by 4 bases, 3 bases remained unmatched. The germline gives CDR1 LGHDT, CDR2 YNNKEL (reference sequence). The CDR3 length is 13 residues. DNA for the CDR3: TGTGCCAGCAGCCGGGACAGGACATACGAGCAGTACTTC. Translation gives CASSRDRTYEQYF.

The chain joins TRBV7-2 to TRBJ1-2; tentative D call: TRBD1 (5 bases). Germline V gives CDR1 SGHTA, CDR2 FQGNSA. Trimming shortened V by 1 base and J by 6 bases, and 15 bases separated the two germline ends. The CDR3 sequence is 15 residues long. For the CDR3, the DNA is TGTGCCAGCAGCTTAGACCCAGGGCCAGGAAATGGCTACACCTTC. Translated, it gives CASSLDPGPGNGYTF. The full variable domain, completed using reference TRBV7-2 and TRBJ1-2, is GAGVSQSPSNKVTEKGKDVELRCDPISGHTALYWYRQSLGQGLEFLIYFQGNSAPDKSGLPSDRFSAERTGGSVSTLTIQRTQQEDSAVYLCASSLDPGPGNGYTFGSGTRLTVV.

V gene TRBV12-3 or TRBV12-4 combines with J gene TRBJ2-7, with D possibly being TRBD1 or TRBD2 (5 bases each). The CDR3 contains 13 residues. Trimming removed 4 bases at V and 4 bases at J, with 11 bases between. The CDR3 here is CASSWGTDYEQYF. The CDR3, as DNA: TGTGCCAGCAGTTGGGGGACGGATTACGAGCAGTACTTC.